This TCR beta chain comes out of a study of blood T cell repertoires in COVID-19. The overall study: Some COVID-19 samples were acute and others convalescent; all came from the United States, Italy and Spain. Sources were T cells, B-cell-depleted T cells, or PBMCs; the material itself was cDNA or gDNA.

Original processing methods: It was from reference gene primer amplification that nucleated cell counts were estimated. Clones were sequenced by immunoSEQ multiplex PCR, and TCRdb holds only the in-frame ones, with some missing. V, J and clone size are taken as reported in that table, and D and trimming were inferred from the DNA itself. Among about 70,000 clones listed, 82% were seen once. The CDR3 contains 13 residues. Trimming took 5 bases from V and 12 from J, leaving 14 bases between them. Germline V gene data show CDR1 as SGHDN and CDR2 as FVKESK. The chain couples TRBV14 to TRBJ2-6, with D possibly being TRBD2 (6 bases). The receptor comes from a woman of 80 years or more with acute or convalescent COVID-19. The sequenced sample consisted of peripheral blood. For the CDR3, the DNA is TGTGCCAGCAGCTCGCACCTCGGGAGCGTCCTGACTTTC. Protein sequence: CASSSHLGSVLTF.